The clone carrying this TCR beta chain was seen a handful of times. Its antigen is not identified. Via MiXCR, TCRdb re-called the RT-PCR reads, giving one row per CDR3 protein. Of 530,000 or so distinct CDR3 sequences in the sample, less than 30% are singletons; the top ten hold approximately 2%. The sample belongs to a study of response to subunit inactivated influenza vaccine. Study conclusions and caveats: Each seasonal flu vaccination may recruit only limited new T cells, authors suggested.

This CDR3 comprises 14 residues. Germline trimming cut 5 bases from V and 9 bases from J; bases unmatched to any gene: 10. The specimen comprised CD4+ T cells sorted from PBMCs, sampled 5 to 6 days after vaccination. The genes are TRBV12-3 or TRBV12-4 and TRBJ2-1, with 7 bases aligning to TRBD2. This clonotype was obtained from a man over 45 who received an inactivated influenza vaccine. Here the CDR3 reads CASSEFGGGSEQFF. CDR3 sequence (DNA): TGTGCCAGCAGTGAATTTGGGGGGGGGAGTGAGCAGTTCTTC.